This T cell receptor beta chain was obtained from a study of vaccination effects on CD4 cells after COVID-19. Study results and limitations: Cross-reaction with common cold coronaviruses was seen in only 1 of 255 vaccine-induced clones from healthy vaccinees.

Ahead of sequencing, the ViraFEST assay grew antigen-specific CD4+ T cells using viral peptide pools. The culture ran for approximately 10 days, and then CD4+ T cells were isolated. Participants each got two BNT162b2 or mRNA-1273 vaccine doses. Having tested negative for nucleocapsid antibodies, the vaccine recipients showed no prior SARS-CoV-2 infection. The researchers cultured some 2 million PBMC per well with about 10 IU/ml IL-2 and approximately 9.3 ug/ml peptides. Both day 3 and day 7 saw half the medium replaced with IL-2 medium. Sequencing used immunoSEQ multiplex PCR; TCRdb keeps in-frame clones, though not all of them. The sample contains approximately 17,000 clones, about two thirds of which appear only once. This clone was counted once. What it binds is unknown. The TCR comes from a human donor who received a COVID-19 vaccine. Sequences were derived from CD4+ T cells from PBMCs cultured with SARS-CoV-2 spike peptides, sampled after COVID-19 vaccination.

CDR3 nucleotides: TGCGCCAGCAGCTTACCAGGTACGGATAATGAGCAGTTCTTC. Its translation: CASSLPGTDNEQFF. This chain joins TRBV5-1 and TRBJ2-1; D unclear. Trimming removed 2 bases from V and 7 bases from J, with 13 bases in between. CDR1 is SGHRS, CDR2 YFSETQ, per germline. The length of the CDR3 is 14 residues.